This T cell receptor (beta chain) was captured in a study of T cell responses to AZD1222 COVID-19 vaccine. Study overall: Whether given at about 4 or about 12 weeks, second doses were pooled. Findings and limits, study-wide: Nearly half of spike-specific TCRs reportedly target unmutated variant regions. The donor group comprised mostly white British people and more females; the analysis possibly underestimated clonal diversity.

This table comes from immunoSEQ multiplex PCR, and its TCRdb copy is limited to in-frame clones, with some not included. The data show approximately 170,000 clones, 75% to 90% seen once. Comments on this clone: Its target is unknown.

V was cut by 5 bases and J by 7 bases, with 12 bases left in between. CDR1 and CDR2 (germline): DFQATT, SNEGSKA (reference sequence). The CDR3 runs to 11 residues. This chain connects TRBV20-1 to TRBJ2-7, with D perhaps matching TRBD1 (5 bases). The sequenced sample was peripheral blood, obtained on day 0 of AZD1222 vaccination. This TCR derives from an adult in good health. CDR3 DNA sequence: TGCAGTGCTCGTCGACAGTGGGAGCAGTACTTC. Translated: CSARRQWEQYF.